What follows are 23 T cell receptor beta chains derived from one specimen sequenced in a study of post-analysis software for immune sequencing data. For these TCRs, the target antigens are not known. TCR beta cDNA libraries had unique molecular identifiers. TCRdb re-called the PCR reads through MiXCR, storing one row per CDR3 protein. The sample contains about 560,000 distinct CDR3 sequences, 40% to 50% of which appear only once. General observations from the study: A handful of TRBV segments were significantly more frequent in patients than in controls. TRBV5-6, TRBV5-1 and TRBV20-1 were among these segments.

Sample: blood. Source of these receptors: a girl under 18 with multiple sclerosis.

CDR3 residues: CSARDLLGDNSPLHF. CDR3 DNA: TGCAGTGCTAGGGATCTGCTAGGGGATAATTCACCCCTCCACTTT. The V and J genes are TRBV20-1 and TRBJ1-6; possibly TRBD1 for D (5 bases). Germline CDR1 DFQATT, CDR2 SNEGSKA (reference sequence). The CDR3 spans 15 residues. Trimming removed 3 bases at V and 5 bases at J, with 14 bases between.

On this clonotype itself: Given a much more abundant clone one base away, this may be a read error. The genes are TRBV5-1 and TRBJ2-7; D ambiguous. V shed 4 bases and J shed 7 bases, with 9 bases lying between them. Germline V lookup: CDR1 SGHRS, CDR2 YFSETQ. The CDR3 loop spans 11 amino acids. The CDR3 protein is CASSPENEQYF. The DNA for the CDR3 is TGCGCCAGCAGCCCCGAGAATGAGCAGTACTTC.

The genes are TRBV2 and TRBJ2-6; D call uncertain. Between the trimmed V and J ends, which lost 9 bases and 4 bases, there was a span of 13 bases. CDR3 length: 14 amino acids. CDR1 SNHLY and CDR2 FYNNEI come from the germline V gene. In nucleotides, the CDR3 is TGTGCCAGTTTCGCCTCGGCCGGGGCCAACGTCCTGACTTTC. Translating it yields CASFASAGANVLTF.

The CDR3 spells CASSLLRTSGGTEQYF. Here the CDR3 DNA reads TGTGCCAGCAGCTTGCTTCGGACTAGCGGGGGCACAGAGCAGTACTTC. The chain employs TRBV7-8 and TRBJ2-5; 13 bases agree with TRBD2. With 3 bases clipped from V and 11 bases from J, the junction kept 12 bases outside the gene matches. The CDR3 is 16 amino acids. The germline V gene encodes CDR1 SGHVS and CDR2 FQNEAQ. Drawing the rest from reference TRBV7-8 and TRBJ2-5, the complete variable domain is GAGVSQSPRYKVAKRGQDVALRCDPISGHVSLFWYQQALGQGPEFLTYFQNEAQLDKSGLPSDRFFAERPEGSVSTLKIQRTQQEDSAVYLCASSLLRTSGGTEQYFGPGTRLLVL.

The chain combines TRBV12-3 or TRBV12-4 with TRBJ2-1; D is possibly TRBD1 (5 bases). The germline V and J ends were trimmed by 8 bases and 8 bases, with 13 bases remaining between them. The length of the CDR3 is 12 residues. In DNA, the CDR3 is TGTGCCAGCTGTGGGGCCAGGGATGAGCAGTTCTTC. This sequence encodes CASCGARDEQFF.

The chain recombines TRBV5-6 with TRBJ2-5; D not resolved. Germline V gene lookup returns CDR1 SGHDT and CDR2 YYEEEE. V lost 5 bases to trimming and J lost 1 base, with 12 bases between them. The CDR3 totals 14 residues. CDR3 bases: TGTGCCAGCAGGCTCGAAGGGCCCCAAGAGACCCAGTACTTC. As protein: CASRLEGPQETQYF.

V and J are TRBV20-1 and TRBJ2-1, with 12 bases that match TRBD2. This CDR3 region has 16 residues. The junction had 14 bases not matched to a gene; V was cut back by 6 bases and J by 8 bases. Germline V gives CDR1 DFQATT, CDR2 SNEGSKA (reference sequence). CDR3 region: CSAPLRTSGRFDEQFF. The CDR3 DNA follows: TGCAGTGCCCCCCTACGAACTAGCGGGAGGTTCGATGAGCAGTTCTTC.

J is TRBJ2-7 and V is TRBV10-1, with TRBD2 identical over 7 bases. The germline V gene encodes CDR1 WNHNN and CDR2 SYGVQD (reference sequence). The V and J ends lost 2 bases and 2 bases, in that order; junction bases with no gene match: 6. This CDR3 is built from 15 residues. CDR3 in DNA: TGCGCCAGCAGTGAGAATACGGGAGGAACCTACGAGCAGTACTTC. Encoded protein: CASSENTGGTYEQYF.

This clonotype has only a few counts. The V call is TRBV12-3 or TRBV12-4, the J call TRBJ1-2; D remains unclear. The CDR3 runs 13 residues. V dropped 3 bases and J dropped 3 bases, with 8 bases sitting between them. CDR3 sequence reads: CASSFERDYGYTF. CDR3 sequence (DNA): TGTGCCAGCAGTTTCGAGAGGGACTATGGCTACACCTTC.

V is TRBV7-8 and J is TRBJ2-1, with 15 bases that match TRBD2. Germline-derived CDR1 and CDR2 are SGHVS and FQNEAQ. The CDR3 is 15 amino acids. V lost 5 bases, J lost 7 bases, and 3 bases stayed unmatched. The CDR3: CASSPGTSGGNEQFF. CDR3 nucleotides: TGTGCCAGCAGCCCCGGGACTAGCGGGGGGAATGAGCAGTTCTTC.

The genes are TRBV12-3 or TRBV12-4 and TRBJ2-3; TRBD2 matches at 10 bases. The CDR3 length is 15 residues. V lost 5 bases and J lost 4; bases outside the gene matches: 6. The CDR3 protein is CASSLSGRGADTQYF. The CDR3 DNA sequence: TGTGCCAGCAGTCTGAGCGGGAGGGGGGCAGATACGCAGTATTTT.

The CDR3 DNA is TGCAGTGCTAAGCGGCCCACAGATACGCAGTATTTT. Its translation: CSAKRPTDTQYF. This chain uses TRBV20-1 with TRBJ2-3, with TRBD2 as a possible D gene (5 bases). The CDR3 is 12 residues long. Trimming removed 4 bases at V and 2 bases at J, with 7 bases between. Germline CDR1 is DFQATT and CDR2 is SNEGSKA (reference sequence).

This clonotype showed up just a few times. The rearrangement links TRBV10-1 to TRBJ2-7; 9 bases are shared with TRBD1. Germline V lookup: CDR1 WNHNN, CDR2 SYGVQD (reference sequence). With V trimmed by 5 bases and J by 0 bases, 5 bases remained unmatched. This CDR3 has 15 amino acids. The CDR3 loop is CASSKGQGYSYEQYF. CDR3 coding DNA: TGCGCCAGCAGTAAGGGACAGGGATACTCCTACGAGCAGTACTTC.

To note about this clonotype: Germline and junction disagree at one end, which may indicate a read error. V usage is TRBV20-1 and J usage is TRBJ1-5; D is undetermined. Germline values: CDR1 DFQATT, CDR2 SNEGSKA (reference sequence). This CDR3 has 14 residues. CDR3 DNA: TGCAGTACTAGAGAACCGGGGAGCAATCAGCCCCAGCATTTT. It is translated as CSTREPGSNQPQHF.

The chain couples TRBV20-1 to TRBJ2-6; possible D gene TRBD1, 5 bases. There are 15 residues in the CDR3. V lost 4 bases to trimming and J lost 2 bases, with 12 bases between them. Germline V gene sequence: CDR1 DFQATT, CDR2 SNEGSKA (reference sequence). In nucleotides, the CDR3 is TGCAGTGCTAAGGTTGCAGGGACTGGGGCCAACGTCCTGACTTTC. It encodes CSAKVAGTGANVLTF.

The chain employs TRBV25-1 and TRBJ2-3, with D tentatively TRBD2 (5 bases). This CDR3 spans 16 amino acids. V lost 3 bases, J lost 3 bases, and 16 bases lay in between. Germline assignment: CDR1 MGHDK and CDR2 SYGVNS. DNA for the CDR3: TGTGCCAGCAGTGATCGAGGACTCGTTTCTACAGATACGCAGTATTTT. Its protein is CASSDRGLVSTDTQYF.

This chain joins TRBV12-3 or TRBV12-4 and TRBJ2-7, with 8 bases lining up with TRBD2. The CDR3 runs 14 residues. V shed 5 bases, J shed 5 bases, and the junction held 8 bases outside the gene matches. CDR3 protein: CASSRAGAPNEQYF. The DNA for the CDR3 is TGTGCCAGCAGTCGAGCGGGGGCCCCCAACGAGCAGTACTTC.

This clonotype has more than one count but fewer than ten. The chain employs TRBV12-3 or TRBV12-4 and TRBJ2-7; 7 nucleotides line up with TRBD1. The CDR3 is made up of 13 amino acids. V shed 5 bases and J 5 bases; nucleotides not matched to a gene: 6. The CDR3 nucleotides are TGTGCCAGCAGTCCTACAGGGGTCCACGAGCAGTACTTC. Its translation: CASSPTGVHEQYF.

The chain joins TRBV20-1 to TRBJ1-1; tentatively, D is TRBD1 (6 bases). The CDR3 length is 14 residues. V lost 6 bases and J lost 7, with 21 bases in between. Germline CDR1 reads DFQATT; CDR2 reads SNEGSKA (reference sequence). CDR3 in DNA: TGCAGTGCGGACAGCGGACTACTTTGGGGTGAAGCTTTCTTT. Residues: CSADSGLLWGEAFF.

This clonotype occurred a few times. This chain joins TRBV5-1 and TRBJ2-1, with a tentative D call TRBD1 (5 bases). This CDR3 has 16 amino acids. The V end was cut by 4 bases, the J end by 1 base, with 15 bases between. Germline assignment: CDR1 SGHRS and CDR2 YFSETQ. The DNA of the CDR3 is TGCGCCAGCAGCCTCGGACATGTTGGGTCCTACAATGAGCAGTTCTTC. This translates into CASSLGHVGSYNEQFF.

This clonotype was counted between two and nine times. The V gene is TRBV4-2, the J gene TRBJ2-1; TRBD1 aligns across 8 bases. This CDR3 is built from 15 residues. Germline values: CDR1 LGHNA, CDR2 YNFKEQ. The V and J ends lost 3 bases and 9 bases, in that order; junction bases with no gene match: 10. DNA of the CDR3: TGTGCCAGCAGCCATACGACAGGGGATGGGTCTGAGCAGTTCTTC. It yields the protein CASSHTTGDGSEQFF.

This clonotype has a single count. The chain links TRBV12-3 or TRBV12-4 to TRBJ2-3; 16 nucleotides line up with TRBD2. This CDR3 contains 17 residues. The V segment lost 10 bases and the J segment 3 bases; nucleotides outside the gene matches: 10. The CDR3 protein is CAISEGLAGGLTDTQYF. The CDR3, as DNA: TGTGCCATCTCTGAGGGACTAGCGGGAGGGCTTACAGATACGCAGTATTTT.

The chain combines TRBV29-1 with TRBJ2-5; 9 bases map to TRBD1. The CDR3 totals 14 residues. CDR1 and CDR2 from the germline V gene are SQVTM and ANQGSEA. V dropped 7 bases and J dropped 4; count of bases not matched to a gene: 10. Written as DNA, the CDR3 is TGCAGCGGGGGGACAGGGAAATTTGGAGAGACCCAGTACTTC. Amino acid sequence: CSGGTGKFGETQYF.